This T cell receptor beta chain was recorded in a study of blood T cell repertoires in COVID-19. Across the study: Material from acute and convalescent COVID-19 was sourced from the United States, Italy and Spain. The cDNA or gDNA used as material had been derived from T cells, B-cell-depleted T cells, or PBMCs.

Germline-derived CDR1 and CDR2 are SGHTS and YDEGEE. Trimming removed 0 bases from V and 1 base from J; junction bases left unmatched: 4. The CDR3 loop spans 16 amino acids. In the authors' methods: From reference gene primer amplification, estimates of nucleated cell counts were derived. The data were produced by immunoSEQ multiplex PCR, yet TCRdb's version contains in-frame clones alone and is incomplete. V and J calls and clone size are copied from that table; D and trimming were computed from the DNA. Seen here are around 250,000 clones, 84% observed once, and the top ten hold 8.6%. The chain uses TRBV5-8 and TRBJ1-1; 9 bases align to TRBD1. Source material: peripheral blood. This TCR was recovered from a human donor in a cohort sampled during active COVID-19. The CDR3 spells CASSLAMGQGNTEAFF. In nucleotides, the CDR3 is TGTGCCAGCAGCTTGGCCATGGGACAGGGGAACACTGAAGCTTTCTTT.